The 30 T cell receptor beta chains below come from one sample, sequenced in a study of cytomegalovirus exposure and HLA in healthy donors. Researchers ran the PCR with 60 Vbeta and 13 Jbeta primers. Produced via immunoSEQ multiplex PCR; TCRdb's table is partial and in-frame only. This table holds about 150,000 clones, over 70% found once. The sample taken for sequencing was PBMCs. Every receptor here comes from a man aged 25 to 40 in good health and CMV-seronegative.

The chain employs TRBV7-9 and TRBJ2-7; the D gene is possibly TRBD2 (6 bases). Germline loops: CDR1 SEHNR, CDR2 FQNEAQ (reference sequence). V was pared by 7 bases and J by 0 bases, with 10 bases between. The CDR3 length is 13 residues. The CDR3 region is CASTDGSSYEQYF. CDR3 nucleotides: TGTGCCAGCACCGACGGGAGCTCCTACGAGCAGTACTTC.

This clone was observed a few times. The chain carries TRBV15 and TRBJ2-7, with unresolved D. V was pared by 10 bases and J by 6 bases, with 19 bases between. The CDR3 is made up of 13 amino acids. Germline CDR1 LNHNV, CDR2 YYDKDF (reference sequence). Here the CDR3 reads CAISIRSGSEQYF. The DNA for the CDR3 is TGTGCCATCTCAATCAGGTCCGGATCCGAGCAGTACTTC.

The rearrangement joins TRBV18 to TRBJ2-1, with D possibly matching TRBD2 (6 bases). V was shortened by 3 bases and J by 5 bases, with 11 bases between the two germline ends. Germline loops: CDR1 KGHSH, CDR2 LQKENI. CDR3 length equals 14 residues. CDR3 loop: CASSPRGVDNEQFF. The CDR3 DNA is TGTGCCAGCTCACCGCGCGGGGTGGACAATGAGCAGTTCTTC.

The CDR3 region is CASSLRNSAEAFF. The CDR3 DNA sequence: TGTGCCAGCAGCCTCCGTAATAGCGCTGAAGCTTTCTTT. The V and J genes are TRBV7-9 and TRBJ1-1; unclear D gene. Between the trimmed V and J ends, which lost 5 bases and 6 bases, there was a span of 13 bases. There are 13 residues in the CDR3. Germline values: CDR1 SEHNR, CDR2 FQNEAQ (reference sequence).

Worth noting for this clone: A read error may account for a junction end that differs from germline. This chain uses TRBV7-8 with TRBJ2-2; D not certain. Germline V gives CDR1 SGHVS, CDR2 FQNEAQ. The CDR3 has 13 amino acids. This CDR3 is CASANKNTWELFF. DNA for the CDR3: TGTGCCAGCGCCAACAAGAACACCTGGGAGCTGTTTTTT.

This CDR3 is CASRLAGLTDTQYF. The CDR3 DNA is TGCGCCAGCAGACTAGCGGGTCTCACAGATACGCAGTATTTT. V gene TRBV10-2 combines with J gene TRBJ2-3; 9 positions agree with TRBD2. The length of the CDR3 is 14 residues. Trimming at V came to 6 bases and at J to 2 bases, leaving 3 bases not matched to a gene. Germline V CDR1 and CDR2: WSHSY, SAAADI.

The count of this clone is one. The chain links TRBV27 to TRBJ2-7, with 8 bases identical to TRBD2. Germline-derived CDR1 and CDR2 are MNHEY and SMNVEV (reference sequence). With V trimmed by 4 bases and J by 7 bases, 12 bases remained unmatched. This CDR3 contains 15 residues. The CDR3 DNA sequence: TGTGCCAGCAGTTCCCTTTCAGCGGGAGTGGGTGAGCAGTACTTC. Translation: CASSSLSAGVGEQYF.

V usage is TRBV11-3 and J usage is TRBJ2-3; a possible D gene is TRBD2 (5 bases). CDR3 length: 14 residues. V gave up 0 bases and J gave up 3 bases, with 7 bases separating them. Germline V gene lookup returns CDR1 SGHNT and CDR2 YENEEA. This CDR3 reads CASSLDWETDTQYF. The CDR3 bases are TGTGCCAGCAGCTTAGACTGGGAGACAGATACGCAGTATTTT. Full variable domain (remainder filled in from reference TRBV11-3 and TRBJ2-3): EAGVVQSPRYKIIEKKQPVAFWCNPISGHNTLYWYLQNLGQGPELLIRYENEEAVDDSQLPKDRFSAERLKGVDSTLKIQPAELGDSAVYLCASSLDWETDTQYFGPGTRLTVL.

This clone has a count of ten or more. This chain uses TRBV10-3 with TRBJ1-3; D is unclear. The V end was cut by 11 bases, the J end by 2 bases, with 16 bases between. This CDR3 spans 14 amino acids. Germline V gene data show CDR1 as ENHRY and CDR2 as SYGVKD. CDR3 DNA: TGTGCCGGGTGGGAGGGTTCGACTGGAAACACCATATATTTT. Translation: CAGWEGSTGNTIYF.

The V call is TRBV10-3, the J call TRBJ2-1, with TRBD2 as a possible D gene (5 bases). Germline-derived CDR1 and CDR2 are ENHRY and SYGVKD. This CDR3 region has 13 residues. Trimming removed 8 bases at V and 8 bases at J, with 16 bases between. The chain's CDR3 is CAIAGGGVYEQFF. In nucleotides, the CDR3 is TGTGCCATCGCTGGCGGAGGAGTATATGAGCAGTTCTTC.

The chain joins TRBV30 to TRBJ1-5, with TRBD1 identical over 9 bases. The trim removed 2 bases at V and 6 bases at J, leaving 5 bases unmatched. This CDR3 spans 14 amino acids. CDR1 and CDR2 from the germline V gene are GTSNPN and SVGIG (reference sequence). The CDR3 protein is CAWSPGTGFQPQHF. As DNA, the CDR3 is TGTGCCTGGAGTCCCGGGACAGGGTTTCAGCCCCAGCATTTT.

This chain uses TRBV4-1 with TRBJ2-7; 8 bases align to TRBD1. CDR3 length equals 12 residues. J was trimmed by 2 bases and V by 9 bases; bases with no gene match: 3. In germline, CDR1 is MGHRA, CDR2 YSYEKL. The CDR3 sequence: CASSGGPYEQYF. Written as DNA, the CDR3 is TGCGCCAGTTCAGGGGGCCCCTACGAGCAGTACTTC.

This clone was seen once. J is TRBJ1-5 and V is TRBV28; D is possibly TRBD1 (6 bases). The length of the CDR3 is 13 residues. V lost 2 bases and J 7 bases, leaving 9 bases between the germline ends. CDR1 MDHEN and CDR2 SYDVKM come from the germline V gene. CDR3 residues: CASSLQGFQPQHF. The DNA of the CDR3 is TGTGCCAGCAGTTTACAGGGGTTCCAGCCCCAGCATTTT.

This rearrangement joins TRBV7-9 to TRBJ1-2; unclear D gene. CDR3 size: 15 residues. Germline CDR1 SEHNR, CDR2 FQNEAQ (reference sequence). Trimming took 0 bases from V and 0 from J, leaving 8 bases between them. CDR3 loop: CASSLAGSPNYGYTF. The CDR3 DNA follows: TGTGCCAGCAGCTTAGCGGGCAGCCCTAACTATGGCTACACCTTC.

The CDR3 loop is CASSLRLSTNTGELFF. CDR3 sequence (DNA): TGTGCCAGCAGCCTGCGACTGTCTACGAACACCGGGGAGCTGTTTTTT. This chain connects TRBV7-9 to TRBJ2-2; D not certain. Germline V gene sequence: CDR1 SEHNR, CDR2 FQNEAQ (reference sequence). CDR3 length: 16 residues. V lost 5 bases and J 0 bases, leaving 13 bases between the germline ends.

On this clone: One junction end does not reproduce the germline sequence, and a read error may be involved. This CDR3 is CSSSSQTGFYEQYF. CDR3 sequence (DNA): TGTTCCAGCAGCTCCCAGACAGGGTTCTACGAGCAGTACTTC. The chain couples TRBV7-9 to TRBJ2-7; 7 bases fit TRBD1. The CDR3 runs to 14 residues. CDR1 and CDR2 (germline): SEHNR, FQNEAQ (reference sequence).

The J gene is TRBJ1-3, the V gene TRBV9, with D unclear. Trimming shortened V by 8 bases and J by 0 bases, and 15 bases separated the two germline ends. The germline CDR1 and CDR2 sequences are SGDLS and YYNGEE. The CDR3 is 15 residues long. The CDR3 protein is CASSGNRVSGNTIYF. The CDR3 bases are TGTGCCAGTTCAGGAAACCGTGTCTCTGGAAACACCATATATTTT. Together with reference TRBV9 and TRBJ1-3, the CDR3 gives the full variable domain: DSGVTQTPKHLITATGQRVTLRCSPRSGDLSVYWYQQSLDQGLQFLIQYYNGEERAKGNILERFSAQQFPDLHSELNLSSLELGDSALYFCASSGNRVSGNTIYFGEGSWLTVV.

The chain couples TRBV28 to TRBJ2-2, with a weak D call TRBD2 (5 bases). Trimming left V 1 base short and J 7 bases short, with 7 bases between. CDR1 is MDHEN and CDR2 is SYDVKM in the germline V gene. This CDR3 has 13 amino acids. CDR3 amino acids: CASSLYAGGELFF. Here the CDR3 DNA reads TGTGCCAGCAGTTTATATGCGGGCGGGGAGCTGTTTTTT.

This chain uses TRBV6-5 with TRBJ2-7, with D maybe TRBD2 (6 bases). Trimming took off 0 bases at V and 11 bases at J, with 14 bases between the two ends. The CDR3 spans 13 residues. Germline loops: CDR1 MNHEY, CDR2 SVGAGI. The CDR3 nucleotides read TGTGCCAGCAGTTACTCGAAAGGTTTAGCGGAGTACTTC. Protein sequence: CASSYSKGLAEYF.

The CDR3 loop is CASSFGTGYNEQFF. For the CDR3, the DNA is TGTGCCAGCAGCTTTGGGACAGGGTACAATGAGCAGTTCTTC. V and J are TRBV11-3 and TRBJ2-1, with TRBD1 matching 9 bases. In germline, CDR1 is SGHNT, CDR2 YENEEA. Trimming cost V 3 bases and J 4 bases; bases outside gene matches: 1. This CDR3 has 14 residues.

The chain combines TRBV30 with TRBJ2-5; tentatively, D is TRBD2 (6 bases). The CDR3 has 14 residues. Trimming pared 3 bases from V and 4 bases from J, leaving 15 bases between. Germline V gives CDR1 GTSNPN, CDR2 SVGIG (reference sequence). CDR3 DNA sequence: TGTGCCTGGAGCCGGGACTCTGGGAGAGAGACCCAGTACTTC. It is translated as CAWSRDSGRETQYF. The complete variable domain, with remaining parts taken from reference TRBV30 and TRBJ2-5, reads SQTIHQWPATLVQPVGSPLSLECTVEGTSNPNLYWYRQAAGRGLQLLFYSVGIGQISSEVPQNLSASRPQDRQFILSSKKLLLSDSGFYLCAWSRDSGRETQYFGPGTRLLVL.

For the CDR3, the DNA is TGTGCCAGAGGGGAGGGCTATGGCTACACCTTC. It is translated as CARGEGYGYTF. This rearrangement joins TRBV2 to TRBJ1-2, with a weak D call TRBD1 (5 bases). Trimming took 9 bases from V and 4 from J, leaving 9 bases between them. The germline gives CDR1 SNHLY, CDR2 FYNNEI. The CDR3 is 11 amino acids.

The chain has TRBV6-4 and TRBJ2-3, with D uncertain. The CDR3 sequence is 14 residues long. Trimming cost V 6 bases and J 0 bases, with 10 bases left between them. Germline loops: CDR1 MRHNA, CDR2 SNTAGT. The CDR3 here is CASRPSGSTDTQYF. CDR3 bases: TGTGCCAGCAGGCCAAGTGGCAGCACAGATACGCAGTATTTT.

The chain is built from TRBV7-9 and TRBJ2-7, with TRBD2 matching over 13 bases. J gave up 5 bases and V 2 bases, and 12 bases lay outside the gene matches. CDR3 length: 18 residues. Germline CDR1 and CDR2: SEHNR and FQNEAQ (reference sequence). DNA of the CDR3: TGTGCCAGCAGCTTACGAACTAGCGGGAGGGCCCCGACTGACGAGCAGTACTTC. Its translation is CASSLRTSGRAPTDEQYF.

A single count supports this clone. The chain couples TRBV6-1 to TRBJ2-1; D may be TRBD2 (5 bases). The V gene's germline CDR1 is MNHNS and CDR2 SASEGT. The CDR3 runs to 15 residues. The V gene lost 10 bases and the J gene lost 6 bases, with 22 bases spanning the gap. CDR3 DNA sequence: TGTGCCATCCTTTCGGGTAGCGCCCCCAGCAATGAGCAGTTCTTC. It yields the protein CAILSGSAPSNEQFF.

Comment on this clone: The junction shows a germline mismatch at one end, possibly a read error. The V and J genes are TRBV7-9 and TRBJ1-1; D ambiguous. This CDR3 has 12 residues. The germline V gene encodes CDR1 SEHNR and CDR2 FQNEAQ (reference sequence). CDR3 bases: TGTTCCAGCAGCCCACAGAACACTGAAGCTTTCTTT. This codes for CSSSPQNTEAFF.

For the CDR3, the DNA is TGTGCCAGCAGCGTAGCCCTGGGACAGATAACGCAGTATTTT. It yields the protein CASSVALGQITQYF. The gene calls are TRBV9 and TRBJ2-3; the match to TRBD1 covers 7 bases. The CDR3 totals 14 residues. CDR1 is SGDLS, CDR2 YYNGEE, per germline. V was pared by 0 bases and J by 9 bases, with 7 bases of the junction left unmatched.

The chain is built from TRBV11-2 and TRBJ2-1; TRBD2 agrees at 8 bases. CDR1 SGHAT and CDR2 FQNNGV come from the germline V gene. This CDR3 contains 18 residues. V lost 4 bases, J lost 4 bases, and 15 bases stayed unmatched. CDR3 sequence (DNA): TGTGCCAGCAGCTATTTCCTCGTCGGTAGCGGGATATACAATGAGCAGTTCTTC. Protein: CASSYFLVGSGIYNEQFF.

The sample holds a few counts of this clone. The chain carries TRBV15 and TRBJ2-3, with D possibly being TRBD2 (5 bases). The CDR3 is 14 amino acids. CDR1 and CDR2 from the germline V gene are LNHNV and YYDKDF (reference sequence). Trimming left V 3 bases short and J 11 bases short, with 18 bases between. The DNA for the CDR3 is TGTGCCACCAGCAGCCGGGATACCCTTTTGAGGCAGTATTTT. Protein product: CATSSRDTLLRQYF.

The chain has TRBV30 and TRBJ2-3, with TRBD2 matching over 9 bases. This CDR3 has 14 residues. The V gene end was trimmed by 6 bases and the J gene end by 2 bases; junction bases not matched to a gene: 6. Germline V gene sequence: CDR1 GTSNPN, CDR2 SVGIG (reference sequence). This CDR3 reads CACPTSGSTDTQYF. The CDR3 bases are TGTGCCTGCCCTACTAGCGGGTCCACAGATACGCAGTATTTT.